The TCR beta chain under discussion was sequenced for a study of shared clonotypes between healthy human individuals. Overall study context: Donors had three CD4 naive, three CD4 memory, two CD8 naive and one CD8 memory plate apiece.

Deletions cut 5 bases from V and 1 base from J, with 11 bases between. The CDR3 consists of 14 residues. CDR1 and CDR2 (germline): SGHVS, FQNEAQ. The repertoire was sequenced with immunoSEQ multiplex PCR; TCRdb's copy has only in-frame clones and lacks some. This sample has over 850,000 clones; about 84% occur once, and the top ten carry around 0.61%. The clonotype comes from a man younger than 35 in good health. Some clones in this sample may be carry-over from other donors' samples. The chain is built from TRBV7-8 and TRBJ2-5; D is unclear. Sequencing was done on a sample of memory CD4+ T cells from PBMCs. Subset in this sample: CD45RA-negative fraction. DNA of the CDR3: TGTGCCAGCAGCCGAAGGGTAATCCAAGAGACCCAGTACTTC. This translates into CASSRRVIQETQYF.